These T cell receptor beta chains were read from a single sample in a study of blood T cell repertoires in COVID-19. Measured with immunoSEQ multiplex PCR; TCRdb has only the in-frame clones, and not every one. Here the sample spans 150,000 to 200,000 clones, 88% being singletons. The sequenced sample consisted of PBMCs or T cells enriched from blood (not recorded which). These TCRs come from a woman aged 18-29 years who had recovered from COVID-19. The CDR3 runs from the conserved cysteine through the conserved F or W. D genes are given only for firm matches. A clone size is listed for some rows: how often the clone was seen (once, few, many), or a class if it is expanded.

J: TRBJ1-6
size: NA
V: TRBV2
D: TRBD1
DNA: TGTGCCACTAAAAACCAGGGGGTATCACCCCTCCACTTT
CDR3: CATKNQGVSPLHF

J: TRBJ2-5
size: NA
V: TRBV4-2
D: NA
DNA: TGTGCCAGCAGCCAAGACAAGGACGGAGGAGAGGGAGAGACCCAGTACTTC
CDR3: CASSQDKDGGEGETQYF

J: TRBJ1-5
size: NA
V: TRBV28
D: TRBD1
DNA: TGTGCCAGCAGTTCCAGCGAATGGACAGGGTACAATCAGCCCCAGCATTTT
CDR3: CASSSSEWTGYNQPQHF

J: TRBJ2-5
size: few
V: TRBV6-4
D: TRBD2
DNA: TGTGCCAGCAGTGAAAGGGCGGGAGAGGTAGAGACCCAGTACTTC
CDR3: CASSERAGEVETQYF

J: TRBJ1-2
size: NA
V: TRBV28
D: NA
DNA: TGTGCCAGCAGGAATTCAGGGGACCCAGGTGGCTACACCTTC
CDR3: CASRNSGDPGGYTF

J: TRBJ2-5
size: NA
V: TRBV7-9
D: NA
DNA: TGTGCCAGCAGCCGAGTGGAGACCCAGTACTTC
CDR3: CASSRVETQYF

J: TRBJ2-1
size: NA
V: TRBV28
D: NA
DNA: TGTGCCAGCAGCACATCTAGTGCGCAGTTCTTC
CDR3: CASSTSSAQFF

J: TRBJ1-5
size: NA
V: TRBV28
D: TRBD1
DNA: TGTGCCAGCAGTTTCCGACAGGGGGCAGGTCAGCCCCAGCATTTT
CDR3: CASSFRQGAGQPQHF

J: TRBJ2-1
size: NA
V: TRBV18
D: NA
DNA: TGTGCCAGCTCACCCAGTCGGGGGAGTGCTAACAATGAGCAGTTCTTC
CDR3: CASSPSRGSANNEQFF

J: TRBJ1-2
size: NA
V: TRBV24-1
D: NA
DNA: TGTGCCACCAGTGATGGAAGACAGTTCTATGGCTACACCTTC
CDR3: CATSDGRQFYGYTF

J: TRBJ2-5
size: NA
V: TRBV5-8
D: NA
DNA: TGTGCCAGCAGCTCCGCGGGGCGTGGACTGGAGACCCAGTACTTC
CDR3: CASSSAGRGLETQYF

J: TRBJ1-5
size: NA
V: TRBV7-6
D: NA
DNA: TGTGCCAGCAGCCCTCCGGGTCAGCCCCAGCATTTT
CDR3: CASSPPGQPQHF

J: TRBJ2-7
size: NA
V: TRBV5-3
D: NA
DNA: TGTGCCAGAAGGCTTGCCACAGGGGGGGCCAACGAGCAGTACTTC
CDR3: CARRLATGGANEQYF

J: TRBJ1-2
size: NA
V: TRBV28
D: NA
DNA: TGTGCCAGCAGTCCTGGAGGAAGGGACTATGGCTACACCTTC
CDR3: CASSPGGRDYGYTF

J: TRBJ1-4
size: NA
V: TRBV7-9
D: NA
DNA: TGTGCCAGCACCAACAGGGCCGGTGGGAATGAAAAACTGTTTTTT
CDR3: CASTNRAGGNEKLFF

J: TRBJ2-1
size: NA
V: TRBV19
D: NA
DNA: TGTGCCAGTAGTATTATCCCTAGCTCCTACAATGAGCAGTTCTTC
CDR3: CASSIIPSSYNEQFF

J: TRBJ2-7
size: NA
V: TRBV2
D: NA
DNA: TGTGCCAGCACACTGACTACCTACGAGCAGTACTTC
CDR3: CASTLTTYEQYF

J: TRBJ2-1
size: NA
V: TRBV19
D: TRBD1
DNA: TGTGCCAGTAGATGGGGGGACAGGCCCTACAATGAGCAGTTCTTC
CDR3: CASRWGDRPYNEQFF

J: TRBJ1-4
size: NA
V: TRBV28
D: NA
DNA: TGTGCCAGCAGTCACTTTTATGAAAAACTGTTTTTT
CDR3: CASSHFYEKLFF

J: TRBJ1-5
size: NA
V: TRBV7-9
D: NA
DNA: TGTGCCAGCAGGGCCTCCGGGAACAACGATCAGCCCCAGCATTTT
CDR3: CASRASGNNDQPQHF

J: TRBJ1-2
size: NA
V: TRBV7-9
D: NA
DNA: TGTGCCAGCAGCCAAGACAGCCAAAGAAACTATGGCTACACCTTC
CDR3: CASSQDSQRNYGYTF

J: TRBJ2-7
size: NA
V: TRBV10-3
D: NA
DNA: TGTGCCATCAGGGACAGCCAAGGGGACTACGAGCAGTACTTC
CDR3: CAIRDSQGDYEQYF

J: TRBJ1-6
size: NA
V: TRBV11-2
D: NA
DNA: TGTGCCAGCAGCTCCGTGTTGAGCTCCTATAATTCACCCCTCCACTTT
CDR3: CASSSVLSSYNSPLHF